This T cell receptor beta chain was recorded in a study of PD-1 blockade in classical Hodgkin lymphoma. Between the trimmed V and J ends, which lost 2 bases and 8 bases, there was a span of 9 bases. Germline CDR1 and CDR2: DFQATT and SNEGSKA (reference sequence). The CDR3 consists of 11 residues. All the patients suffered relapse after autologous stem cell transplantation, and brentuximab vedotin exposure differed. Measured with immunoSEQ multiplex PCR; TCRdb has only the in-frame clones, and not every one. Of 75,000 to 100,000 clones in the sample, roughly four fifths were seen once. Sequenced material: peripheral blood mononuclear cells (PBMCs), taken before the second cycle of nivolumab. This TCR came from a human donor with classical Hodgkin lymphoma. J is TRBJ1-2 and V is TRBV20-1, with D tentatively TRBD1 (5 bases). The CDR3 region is CSARQGAGYTF. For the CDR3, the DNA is TGCAGTGCTAGACAGGGAGCCGGCTACACCTTC.